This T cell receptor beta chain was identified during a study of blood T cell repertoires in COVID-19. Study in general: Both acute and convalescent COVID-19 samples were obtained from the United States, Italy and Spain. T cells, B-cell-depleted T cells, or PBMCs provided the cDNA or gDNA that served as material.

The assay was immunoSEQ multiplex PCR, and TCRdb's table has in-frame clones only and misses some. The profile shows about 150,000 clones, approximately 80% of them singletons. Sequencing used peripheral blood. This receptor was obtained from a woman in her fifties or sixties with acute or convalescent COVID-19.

The CDR3 nucleotides are TGTGCCAGCAGCCCGGACAGGGAGAACACTGAAGCTTTCTTT. Translating gives CASSPDRENTEAFF. The V and J genes are TRBV5-6 and TRBJ1-1; 8 bases agree with TRBD1. The CDR3 contains 14 residues. V lost 4 bases, J lost 1 base, and 3 bases stayed unmatched. The V gene's germline CDR1 is SGHDT and CDR2 YYEEEE.